This TCR beta chain was sequenced in a study of identifying expanded T cells in peripheral blood (dated by TCRdb to the late 2010s). Background on the whole study: Technical replicates were generated by sequencing separate aliquots of the same genomic DNA pool, and four replicates were compared pairwise. Results and caveats for the whole study, not just this receptor: Across all healthy donors, variance in clone template counts between roughly two-week samples was found to increase significantly with total template count. The authors expected that over much longer intervals, such as months to years, biological variance in healthy repertoires might increase even further. Across all healthy-donor time intervals, the beta-binomial model significantly cut both the number of clones called differentially abundant and the false-positive rate. Between technical replicates the binomial model flagged 1 to 1.5 differentially abundant clones, whereas over about 2 weeks the binomial model flagged about 15 and over about four weeks 19 to 20.

For this chain, trimming is 6 bases at the V end and 5 bases at the J end, and the number of junction bases without a gene match is 13. Its CDR3 holds 16 amino acids, cysteine through phenylalanine. Only the CDR3 DNA is retained, 48 bases long and in frame from the first base. Based on the germline V gene, the CDR1 and CDR2 sequences are MRHNA and SNTAGT. The immunoSEQ Assay, which relies on bias-controlled multiplex PCR amplification of genomic DNA, was used to profile TCRbeta CDR3 regions. Per the source publication's procedure: To quantify the absolute abundance of each unique TCRbeta CDR3 region, the sequences were collapsed and filtered. Two models were used to test differential abundance: a binomial model (Fisher-equivalent) and a beta-binomial model that adds time-dependent variance fitted from healthy donors. Clones with fewer than 5 combined templates were removed, and differential abundance was called for clones with a Benjamini-Hochberg FDR below 0.01. The form v = (b*log(k)+a)^2 was used to model beta-binomial variance as a function of total template count across the two samples. The table was pulled from immuneACCESS by TCRdb, which kept in-frame rearrangements only. Such tables lose some clones; where checked, under half of the loss comes from unresolved V genes, and the rest has no known cause. The DNA was the basis for D and trimming; V, J and clone size are from that table. In this sample the table shows about 100,000 clones, roughly 89% of which occur a single time. Jointly, the top ten make up about 17% of the sample.

Of note for this clone: It has no known antigen specificity. Base qualities were left out, and no much larger clone turns up one base away.

During the collection period, no immune events, such as infections, were documented for the healthy donors. To calibrate time-dependent variance in a beta-binomial model of T-cell clone differential abundance, blood repertoires from healthy donors were used as a training cohort. There were 10 healthy donors in the training cohort, of whom 3 were female and 7 were male. Donor ages ranged from 29 to 64 years, with an average of around 45 years. Obtained from a commercial supplier, whole blood was collected from each healthy donor at three time points set two to three weeks apart. For immunosequencing, genomic DNA was extracted from unsorted whole blood.

This TCR derives from a person aged 18 to 70 in good health. Sequenced: blood. The chain is assembled from TRBV6-4 and TRBJ1-1; TRBD1 agrees with 9 junctional bases. This receptor carries the CDR3 CASSQTGGQGGTEAFF. The nucleotides read TGTGCCAGCAGCCAAACCGGGGGACAGGGAGGAACTGAAGCTTTCTTT.